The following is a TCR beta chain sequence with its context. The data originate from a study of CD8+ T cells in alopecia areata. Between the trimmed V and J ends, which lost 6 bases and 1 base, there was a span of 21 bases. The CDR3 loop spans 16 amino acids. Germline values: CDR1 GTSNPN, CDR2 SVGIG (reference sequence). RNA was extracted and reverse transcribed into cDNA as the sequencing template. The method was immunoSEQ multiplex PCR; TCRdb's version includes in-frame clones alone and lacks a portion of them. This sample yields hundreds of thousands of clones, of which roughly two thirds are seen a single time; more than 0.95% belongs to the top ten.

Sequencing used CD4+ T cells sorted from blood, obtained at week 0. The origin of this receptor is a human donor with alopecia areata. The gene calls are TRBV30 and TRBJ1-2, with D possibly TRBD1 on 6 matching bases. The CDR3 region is CACHRGRGLGNYGYTF. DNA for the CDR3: TGTGCCTGCCATCGAGGCCGGGGGCTCGGTAACTATGGCTACACCTTC.